The 29 T cell receptor beta chains in this list originate from one sample, sequenced in a study of blood T cell repertoires in COVID-19. Sequencing used immunoSEQ multiplex PCR; TCRdb keeps in-frame clones, though not all of them. The data contain around 150,000 clones, roughly 85% of them seen just once; the ten biggest clones take up 3% to 4%. Input material: peripheral blood. The receptor source for this set is a human donor with acute or convalescent COVID-19. The donor label of this sample is uncertain.

CDR3 DNA: TGCGCCAGCAGCCGATGGAACGGGGGGGCGAACACCGGGGAGCTGTTTTTT. Amino acids: CASSRWNGGANTGELFF. The chain uses TRBV4-3 and TRBJ2-2, with 8 bases that match TRBD2. The CDR3 is 17 amino acids. Looked up from germline, CDR1 is LGHNA and CDR2 is YSLEER. V lost 4 bases, J lost 0 bases, and 7 bases stayed unmatched.

J is TRBJ1-2 and V is TRBV6-2 or TRBV6-3, with 12 bases that match TRBD1. J gave up 3 bases and V 6 bases, and 2 bases lay outside the gene matches. The CDR3 totals 14 residues. CDR1 and CDR2 from the germline V gene are MNHEY and SVGEGT. Written as DNA, the CDR3 is TGTGCCAGCAGCGGGACAGGGGGCGACTATGGCTACACCTTC. Its protein is CASSGTGGDYGYTF.

V is TRBV23-1 and J is TRBJ1-5, with a tentative D call TRBD1 (5 bases). TRBV23-1 falls under the ORF class, with uncertain function. Trimming stripped 0 bases from V and 0 bases from J, with 18 bases between. The CDR3 has 19 amino acids. The CDR3 nucleotides are TGCGCCAGCAGTCAATCGAAGTACAGAGGACAAAATAGCAATCAGCCCCAGCATTTT. Translation: CASSQSKYRGQNSNQPQHF.

Written as DNA, the CDR3 is TGTGCCACCAGTGATCCCCGGACTGTTACCGGGGAGCTGTTTTTT. It specifies CATSDPRTVTGELFF. The chain uses TRBV24-1 and TRBJ2-2, with a weak D call TRBD2 (5 bases). The CDR3 runs 15 residues. Trimming removed 3 bases from V and 5 bases from J, with 12 bases in between. Germline assignment: CDR1 KGHDR and CDR2 SFDVKD.

V gene TRBV7-2 combines with J gene TRBJ2-3; D remains unclear. The germline CDR1 and CDR2 sequences are SGHTA and FQGNSA. V was clipped by 5 bases and J by 2 bases, with 11 bases between them. This CDR3 contains 14 residues. The CDR3 DNA is TGTGCCAGCAGCCCCTTCCTCTACACAGATACGCAGTATTTT. This encodes CASSPFLYTDTQYF. The full variable domain, rest sourced from reference TRBV7-2 and TRBJ2-3, is GAGVSQSPSNKVTEKGKDVELRCDPISGHTALYWYRQSLGQGLEFLIYFQGNSAPDKSGLPSDRFSAERTGGSVSTLTIQRTQQEDSAVYLCASSPFLYTDTQYFGPGTRLTVL.

This clone was seen only a few times. V and J are TRBV28 and TRBJ2-4, with D possibly matching TRBD1 (5 bases). In germline, CDR1 is MDHEN, CDR2 SYDVKM. Trimming pared 4 bases from V and 1 base from J, leaving 5 bases between. There are 13 residues in the CDR3. The CDR3 region has the DNA TGTGCCAGCAGTTCAGGGGCCAAAAACATTCAGTACTTC. It translates to CASSSGAKNIQYF. The full variable domain, in which reference TRBV28 and TRBJ2-4 provide the parts outside the CDR3, is DVKVTQSSRYLVKRTGEKVFLECVQDMDHENMFWYRQDPGLGLRLIYFSYDVKMKEKGDIPEGYSVSREKKERFSLILESASTNQTSMYLCASSSGAKNIQYFGAGTRLSVL.

This chain joins TRBV24-1 and TRBJ2-3; 11 bases match TRBD1. Germline loops: CDR1 KGHDR, CDR2 SFDVKD. With V trimmed by 8 bases and J by 4 bases, 1 base remained unmatched. The CDR3 is 13 residues long. CDR3 loop: CATMGQGADTQYF. Written as DNA, the CDR3 is TGTGCCACCATGGGACAGGGGGCAGATACGCAGTATTTT.

The rearrangement links TRBV6-5 to TRBJ1-2; D perhaps matches TRBD1 (6 bases). There are 13 residues in the CDR3. With 11 bases removed from V and 3 bases from J, the gap between germline ends came to 16 bases. From germline, CDR1 is MNHEY and CDR2 SVGAGI. CDR3 DNA sequence: TGTGCCTGCGGTCGGGGGGCGGACTATGGCTACACCTTC. This gives the protein CACGRGADYGYTF.

The V and J genes are TRBV4-1 and TRBJ1-1, with D perhaps TRBD1 (5 bases). Germline V gives CDR1 MGHRA, CDR2 YSYEKL. V was shortened by 0 bases and J by 1 base, with 21 bases between the two germline ends. The CDR3 contains 19 residues. As DNA, the CDR3 is TGCGCCAGCAGCCAAGATAAGGGGCTCGTCGGGCCCTCGAACACTGAAGCTTTCTTT. Translated: CASSQDKGLVGPSNTEAFF.

This sequence joins TRBV2 and TRBJ2-1; 7 bases agree with TRBD1. With V trimmed by 2 bases and J by 4 bases, 11 bases remained unmatched. CDR1 and CDR2 from the germline V gene are SNHLY and FYNNEI. The length of the CDR3 is 17 residues. The CDR3 reads CASSERGRQGPYNEQFF. The CDR3 bases are TGTGCCAGCAGTGAAAGAGGTCGACAGGGACCGTACAATGAGCAGTTCTTC.

This clone was observed a handful of times. The chain combines TRBV7-9 with TRBJ1-4, with D perhaps matching TRBD1 (6 bases). V was trimmed by 0 bases and J by 7 bases, leaving 15 bases between them. CDR1 and CDR2 from the germline V gene are SEHNR and FQNEAQ (reference sequence). The CDR3 runs 16 residues. The CDR3: CASSLAMTGFGEKLFF. The CDR3 DNA reads as TGTGCCAGCAGCTTAGCGATGACAGGTTTCGGTGAAAAACTGTTTTTT.

The genes are TRBV13 and TRBJ1-4, with a weak D call TRBD1 (5 bases). The CDR3 runs 16 residues. The germline CDR1 and CDR2 sequences are PRHDT and FYEKMQ (reference sequence). Trimming pared 5 bases from V and 8 bases from J, leaving 21 bases between. The CDR3 region is CASSTRGGAQREKLFF. The CDR3 coding sequence is TGTGCCAGCAGCACAAGGGGAGGGGCCCAAAGAGAAAAACTGTTTTTT.

The V and J genes are TRBV21-1 and TRBJ1-4; TRBD1, the table's D call, lacks a check against the DNA. TRBV21-1 is given as a pseudogene. CDR3 length: 16 residues. The CDR3 loop reads CASSSRDRWTNEKLFF. Written as DNA, the CDR3 is TGTGCCAGCAGCAGCAGGGACAGGTGGACTAATGAAAAACTGTTTTTT.

The chain uses TRBV5-6 and TRBJ1-1; 12 nucleotides match TRBD1. The trim removed 5 bases at V and 3 bases at J, leaving 8 bases unmatched. CDR3 size: 16 residues. Germline CDR1 and CDR2: SGHDT and YYEEEE. CDR3 loop: CASSNLGQGAYTEAFF. The DNA of the CDR3 is TGTGCCAGCAGTAATTTGGGACAGGGGGCTTACACTGAAGCTTTCTTT.

The chain recombines TRBV7-9 with TRBJ2-1, with TRBD1 matching 7 bases. The CDR3 extends over 15 amino acids. Germline CDR1 reads SEHNR; CDR2 reads FQNEAQ (reference sequence). V lost 4 bases and J lost 1; bases outside the gene matches: 4. DNA for the CDR3: TGTGCCAGCAGCTCGGACAGGCGTTCCTACAATGAGCAGTTCTTC. It translates to CASSSDRRSYNEQFF.

The rearrangement joins TRBV24-1 to TRBJ1-2; TRBD1 aligns across 7 bases. Germline values: CDR1 KGHDR, CDR2 SFDVKD. V was clipped by 4 bases and J by 3 bases; unmatched bases: 1. This CDR3 comprises 13 residues. The DNA of the CDR3 is TGTGCCACCAGTGACAGGGGGGACTATGGCTACACCTTC. Residues: CATSDRGDYGYTF.

The rearrangement uses TRBV30 and TRBJ1-2; 8 bases match TRBD1. Germline trimming cut 4 bases from V and 0 bases from J; bases unmatched to any gene: 7. Germline V gene sequence: CDR1 GTSNPN, CDR2 SVGIG (reference sequence). The CDR3 covers 15 residues. In nucleotides, the CDR3 is TGTGCCTGGACCCTGACAGGGGCCACTAACTATGGCTACACCTTC. Translated: CAWTLTGATNYGYTF.

The chain is built from TRBV30 and TRBJ1-2; 8 bases are shared with TRBD1. V was clipped by 8 bases and J by 9 bases; unmatched bases: 11. This CDR3 spans 12 amino acids. From germline, CDR1 is GTSNPN and CDR2 SVGIG (reference sequence). The CDR3 here is CAAPRTGTRYTF. Here the CDR3 DNA reads TGTGCCGCCCCGAGGACAGGGACGCGCTACACCTTC.

The chain has TRBV15 and TRBJ1-2; 9 positions match TRBD1. Germline lookup yields CDR1 LNHNV and CDR2 YYDKDF (reference sequence). The CDR3 is made up of 14 amino acids. After removal of 8 bases from V and 3 bases from J, the junction contained 7 bases not matched to a gene. CDR3 sequence reads: CATSKDRGYYGYTF. CDR3 nucleotide sequence: TGTGCCACCTCTAAGGACAGGGGTTACTATGGCTACACCTTC.

The chain links TRBV5-1 to TRBJ2-7; tentatively, D is TRBD1 (5 bases). Germline lookup yields CDR1 SGHRS and CDR2 YFSETQ. V lost 0 bases, J lost 4 bases, and 8 bases lay in between. There are 13 residues in the CDR3. CDR3 residues: CASSLEGPYEQYF. The DNA for the CDR3 is TGCGCCAGCAGCTTGGAGGGGCCTTACGAGCAGTACTTC.

V usage is TRBV11-2 and J usage is TRBJ2-1, with 10 bases aligning to TRBD1. The V and J ends lost 5 bases and 5 bases, in that order; junction bases with no gene match: 3. The CDR3 runs to 14 residues. Germline V gene lookup returns CDR1 SGHAT and CDR2 FQNNGV. The CDR3 coding sequence is TGTGCCAGCAGCCGGGACAGGGGCAACAATGAGCAGTTCTTC. Protein: CASSRDRGNNEQFF.

A few counts support this clone. The chain combines TRBV5-1 with TRBJ2-1, with 7 positions matching TRBD1. Germline lookup yields CDR1 SGHRS and CDR2 YFSETQ. V trimming: 1 base; J trimming: 6 bases; junction bases outside the gene matches: 4. This CDR3 is 14 amino acids long. The CDR3 region is CASSLRAGGNEQFF. CDR3 coding DNA: TGCGCCAGCAGCTTGCGGGCAGGGGGCAATGAGCAGTTCTTC.

The chain employs TRBV19 and TRBJ1-1; D might be TRBD1 (5 bases). This CDR3 contains 15 residues. From germline, CDR1 is LNHDA and CDR2 SQIVND (reference sequence). V lost 3 bases, J lost 2 bases, and 13 bases lay in between. CDR3 nucleotide sequence: TGTGCCAGTAGTATGAGAAACAGGCCTAACACTGAAGCTTTCTTT. This gives the protein CASSMRNRPNTEAFF.

J is TRBJ2-3 and V is TRBV7-9; the D is unclear. From germline, CDR1 is SEHNR and CDR2 FQNEAQ (reference sequence). Trimming took 5 bases from V and 4 from J, leaving 10 bases between them. This CDR3 region has 13 residues. Written as DNA, the CDR3 is TGTGCCAGCAGCCCCTTTTCTCCAGATACGCAGTATTTT. This sequence encodes CASSPFSPDTQYF.

The chain employs TRBV5-4 and TRBJ2-1; 16 bases are shared with TRBD2. Germline-derived CDR1 and CDR2 are SGHNT and YYREEE (reference sequence). J gave up 2 bases and V 4 bases, and 6 bases lay outside the gene matches. The CDR3 consists of 18 residues. The CDR3 DNA follows: TGTGCCAGCAGCCCGGGACTAGCGGGGGGGCTCCCCTACAATGAGCAGTTCTTC. It yields the protein CASSPGLAGGLPYNEQFF.

This chain connects TRBV9 to TRBJ2-2; D not resolved. V lost 2 bases to trimming and J lost 5 bases, with 7 bases between them. CDR3 size: 13 residues. Germline CDR1 is SGDLS and CDR2 is YYNGEE. The CDR3 sequence is CASSVEATGELFF. The CDR3, as DNA: TGTGCCAGCAGCGTCGAGGCAACCGGGGAGCTGTTTTTT.

This clone was counted between two and nine times. The J gene is TRBJ1-4, the V gene TRBV7-9, with 10 bases fitting TRBD1. V dropped 4 bases and J dropped 4; count of bases not matched to a gene: 12. The CDR3 is 18 amino acids. The V gene's germline CDR1 is SEHNR and CDR2 FQNEAQ (reference sequence). CDR3 in DNA: TGTGCCAGCAGCTCAGGACAGGGGGGTGCATCCTATAATGAAAAACTGTTTTTT. Amino acids: CASSSGQGGASYNEKLFF.

The chain combines TRBV29-1 with TRBJ1-2; possibly TRBD1 for D (6 bases). Germline V gene sequence: CDR1 SQVTM, CDR2 ANQGSEA. Trimming pared 3 bases from V and 0 bases from J, leaving 11 bases between. The CDR3 has 14 residues. CDR3 sequence: CSVDRGPANYGYTF. For the CDR3, the DNA is TGCAGCGTTGACAGGGGACCGGCTAACTATGGCTACACCTTC.

This rearrangement joins TRBV12-5 to TRBJ1-2, with D perhaps matching TRBD1 (5 bases). V was clipped by 5 bases and J by 2 bases, with 12 bases between them. CDR1 and CDR2 (germline): LGHNT, FRNRAP. This CDR3 is built from 14 residues. The CDR3 region is CASGQGGGNYGYTF. CDR3 DNA: TGTGCTAGTGGTCAGGGAGGAGGAAACTATGGCTACACCTTC.